This T cell receptor (beta chain) was identified in a study of T-cell reconstitution after alpha-beta-depleted transplantation in children. The CDR3 length is 16 residues. Trimming took 4 bases from V and 1 from J, leaving 17 bases between them. Germline V CDR1 and CDR2: SGHRS, YFSETQ. A TCRbeta library incorporating unique molecular identifiers was prepared. Via MiXCR, TCRdb re-called the PCR reads, giving one row per CDR3 protein. The sample lists hundreds of thousands of distinct CDR3 sequences, about 14% seen once, with about 4% in the top ten. This specimen was PBMCs, taken from the stem cell graft. This TCR was recovered from a human donor who donated a stem cell graft to a child with Fanconi anemia. The rearrangement joins TRBV5-1 to TRBJ2-5; D is undetermined. The CDR3 nucleotides read TGCGCCAGCAGCCAGTTGGTTAGTCAGAGCCAAGAGACCCAGTACTTC. Protein: CASSQLVSQSQETQYF.